This T cell receptor (beta chain) is drawn from a study of blood T cell repertoires in COVID-19. Data came from immunoSEQ multiplex PCR; TCRdb stores just in-frame clones and leaves some out. The table shows a few hundred thousand clones, with roughly nine tenths occurring only once. Trimming removed 5 bases from V and 4 bases from J; junction bases left unmatched: 5. This CDR3 region has 14 residues. Germline values: CDR1 LNHDA, CDR2 SQIVND (reference sequence). Input material: peripheral blood. The chain employs TRBV19 and TRBJ1-2, with 9 bases matching TRBD1. The receptor comes from a woman in her thirties or forties who had recovered from COVID-19. The CDR3 is CASSVGQGGYGYTF. As DNA, the CDR3 is TGTGCCAGTAGTGTGGGACAGGGCGGCTATGGCTACACCTTC. The full variable domain, its missing parts supplied by reference TRBV19 and TRBJ1-2, is DGGITQSPKYLFRKEGQNVTLSCEQNLNHDAMYWYRQDPGQGLRLIYYSQIVNDFQKGDIAEGYSVSREKKESFPLTVTSAQKNPTAFYLCASSVGQGGYGYTFGSGTRLTVV.